This is a list of T cell receptor beta chains from one sample in a study of T cells in Graves' hyperthyroidism and ophthalmopathy. TCRdb passed the multiplex PCR reads through MiXCR, listing each CDR3 protein once. The sample gives fewer than 500,000 distinct CDR3 sequences, around 15% of which show up once; around 13% is in the top ten. Material: blood. The receptor source for this set is a man aged 18-30 years with Graves' ophthalmopathy. Both conserved end residues are part of each CDR3. A D gene is named only where the DNA matches it firmly. Only some rows state a clone size, as once, few, many or a class for expanded clones.

V gene: TRBV5-1; D gene: -; J gene: TRBJ2-7; clone size: many; CDR3 protein: CASSHNRDSYEQYF; CDR3 DNA: TGCGCCAGCAGCCATAACAGGGATTCCTACGAGCAGTACTTC
V gene: TRBV5-8; D gene: -; J gene: TRBJ2-1; clone size: many; CDR3 protein: CASSFGQGNEQFF; CDR3 DNA: TGTGCCAGCAGCTTCGGGCAGGGCAATGAGCAGTTCTTC
V gene: TRBV4-1; D gene: -; J gene: TRBJ2-7; clone size: many; CDR3 protein: CASSQGGQRLEQYF; CDR3 DNA: TGCGCCAGCAGCCAGGGGGGACAGAGATTGGAGCAGTACTTC
V gene: TRBV7-9; D gene: -; J gene: TRBJ1-3; clone size: -; CDR3 protein: CASSLDGSGNTIYF; CDR3 DNA: TGTGCCAGCAGCTTAGATGGATCTGGAAACACCATATATTTT
V gene: TRBV19; D gene: -; J gene: TRBJ2-1; clone size: -; CDR3 protein: CASSDLATSSYNEQFF; CDR3 DNA: TGTGCCAGTAGCGATCTAGCGACTAGCTCCTACAATGAGCAGTTCTTC
V gene: TRBV4-1; D gene: -; J gene: TRBJ2-7; clone size: few; CDR3 protein: CASSQVATEDSYEQYF; CDR3 DNA: TGCGCCAGCAGCCAAGTGGCCACGGAGGACTCCTACGAGCAGTACTTC
V gene: TRBV24-1; D gene: -; J gene: TRBJ1-2; clone size: many; CDR3 protein: CATSDLTGNGYTF; CDR3 DNA: TGTGCCACCAGTGATTTGACAGGCAATGGCTACACCTTC
V gene: TRBV27; D gene: -; J gene: TRBJ2-1; clone size: few; CDR3 protein: CASSPSAAHTEQFF; CDR3 DNA: TGTGCCAGCAGTCCCTCCGCCGCCCACACTGAGCAGTTCTTC
V gene: TRBV20-1; D gene: -; J gene: TRBJ1-2; clone size: many; CDR3 protein: CSARDPRAGYTF; CDR3 DNA: TGCAGTGCTAGAGATCCCAGGGCTGGCTACACCTTC
V gene: TRBV20-1; D gene: TRBD2; J gene: TRBJ2-7; clone size: -; CDR3 protein: CSAEGGGGSEQYF; CDR3 DNA: TGCAGTGCTGAGGGGGGCGGGGGGAGTGAGCAGTACTTC
V gene: TRBV19; D gene: TRBD2; J gene: TRBJ2-5; clone size: -; CDR3 protein: CASSGGALSIQETQYF; CDR3 DNA: TGTGCCAGCAGCGGGGGGGCCTTGTCAATCCAAGAGACCCAGTACTTC
V gene: TRBV27; D gene: -; J gene: TRBJ1-1; clone size: many; CDR3 protein: CASSYSRDRLEAFF; CDR3 DNA: TGTGCCAGCAGTTATTCCCGGGACCGACTTGAAGCTTTCTTT